The 10 T cell receptor beta chains below come from one sample, sequenced in a study of OX40 agonist ivuxolimab in advanced cancers. The method was immunoSEQ multiplex PCR; TCRdb's version includes in-frame clones alone and lacks a portion of them. The table has tens of thousands of clones, 80% to 85% seen once. Sequencing was performed on CD4+ or CD8+ T cells sorted from blood, taken in a trial of the OX40 agonist ivuxolimab. Every receptor here comes from an adult with an advanced solid tumor such as melanoma, head and neck, liver or kidney cancer.

V usage is TRBV4-1 and J usage is TRBJ1-2; TRBD1 aligns across 8 bases. This CDR3 spans 19 amino acids. CDR1 MGHRA and CDR2 YSYEKL come from the germline V gene. The V and J ends lost 2 bases and 1 base, in that order; junction bases with no gene match: 15. CDR3 protein: CASSQPIHRDRRLNYGYTF. In nucleotides, the CDR3 is TGCGCCAGCAGCCAACCCATACACCGGGACAGGAGACTTAACTATGGCTACACCTTC.

The chain couples TRBV29-1 to TRBJ2-1, with TRBD2 matching over 13 bases. The CDR3 contains 14 residues. Trimming cost V 4 bases and J 7 bases; bases outside gene matches: 4. Germline CDR1 and CDR2: SQVTM and ANQGSEA. This CDR3 is CSVGRLAGGNEQFF. The CDR3 DNA sequence: TGCAGCGTTGGAAGACTAGCGGGGGGAAATGAGCAGTTCTTC.

CDR3: CASTLTTGRGDEKLFF. Here the CDR3 DNA reads TGCGCCAGCACCCTGACTACTGGGAGGGGGGATGAAAAACTGTTTTTT. V gene TRBV5-1 combines with J gene TRBJ1-4; the D gene is possibly TRBD1 (6 bases). Trimming took 6 bases from V and 6 from J, leaving 21 bases between them. This CDR3 is 16 amino acids long. Germline V lookup: CDR1 SGHRS, CDR2 YFSETQ.

The J gene is TRBJ2-2, the V gene TRBV19; 9 bases map to TRBD2. Per germline, CDR1 LNHDA and CDR2 SQIVND (reference sequence). With V trimmed by 5 bases and J by 6 bases, 7 bases remained unmatched. The CDR3 is made up of 15 amino acids. The CDR3 here is CASSSQRGVAGELFF. The DNA of the CDR3 is TGTGCCAGTAGTTCCCAGCGGGGGGTGGCCGGGGAGCTGTTTTTT.

V usage is TRBV2 and J usage is TRBJ2-5, with 7 bases matching TRBD1. From germline, CDR1 is SNHLY and CDR2 FYNNEI. The CDR3 is made up of 14 amino acids. The ends lost 5 bases at V and 2 bases at J; junction bases unmatched: 5. The CDR3 loop reads CASSQQGPQETQYF. CDR3 DNA: TGTGCCAGCAGTCAACAGGGGCCTCAAGAGACCCAGTACTTC.

The genes are TRBV4-1 and TRBJ2-5; D possibly uses TRBD1 or TRBD2 (6 bases each). In germline, CDR1 is MGHRA, CDR2 YSYEKL. This CDR3 region has 15 residues. V was pared by 0 bases and J by 5 bases, with 13 bases between. The CDR3 sequence is CASSQEWQGRETQYF. The CDR3 region has the DNA TGCGCCAGCAGCCAAGAATGGCAGGGGAGGGAGACCCAGTACTTC.

This sequence joins TRBV6-1 and TRBJ1-3; D gene unclear. The CDR3 runs to 11 residues. Germline CDR1 reads MNHNS; CDR2 reads SASEGT. Trimming removed 2 bases from V and 10 bases from J, with 6 bases in between. In DNA, the CDR3 is TGTGCCAGCAGTGAATCAGGAACCATATATTTT. As protein: CASSESGTIYF.

The chain joins TRBV29-1 to TRBJ2-1; maybe TRBD2 (5 bases). CDR1 is SQVTM, CDR2 ANQGSEA, per germline. There are 12 residues in the CDR3. V lost 8 bases and J lost 6, with 14 bases in between. The CDR3 DNA follows: TGCAGCACCAGGAGGTCCGGCAATGAGCAGTTCTTC. Translating gives CSTRRSGNEQFF.

V gene TRBV7-9 combines with J gene TRBJ2-2, with 12 nucleotides matching TRBD2. CDR3 length: 16 amino acids. The V and J ends lost 7 bases and 8 bases, in that order; junction bases with no gene match: 11. Germline values: CDR1 SEHNR, CDR2 FQNEAQ (reference sequence). CDR3 DNA: TGTGCCAGCACCCCCAGACTAGCGGGGGATACGGGGGAGCTGTTTTTT. It encodes CASTPRLAGDTGELFF.

This clone has only one observation. The chain employs TRBV7-2 and TRBJ1-2, with TRBD1 matching 7 bases. The CDR3 is made up of 15 amino acids. Germline CDR1 reads SGHTA; CDR2 reads FQGNSA. V dropped 0 bases and J dropped 6; count of bases not matched to a gene: 7. The chain's CDR3 is CASSLAGRGIDGYTF. CDR3 bases: TGTGCCAGCAGCTTAGCGGGCAGGGGGATCGATGGCTACACCTTC.